The 18 T cell receptor beta chains reported below all come from one sample, sequenced in a study of CD8 T cells in ankylosing spondylitis. One entry per CDR3 protein, called by TCRdb with MiXCR from the 5' RACE reads. The table lists over 200,000 distinct CDR3 sequences, roughly a tenth of them singletons. The material sequenced was blood, either unsorted or a sorted T cell fraction (not recorded which). The receptors here all came from a male donor with ankylosing spondylitis or in good health (not recorded which).

The V call is TRBV28, the J call TRBJ2-2; unclear D gene. The CDR3 loop spans 14 amino acids. V dropped 1 base and J dropped 5 bases, with 8 bases sitting between them. CDR1 is MDHEN, CDR2 SYDVKM, per germline. CDR3: CASSLSSYTGELFF. In DNA, the CDR3 is TGTGCCAGCAGTTTATCTTCCTATACCGGGGAGCTGTTTTTT.

The table lists this clonotype with many counts. The rearrangement joins TRBV29-1 to TRBJ2-1; D is undetermined. CDR1 is SQVTM, CDR2 ANQGSEA, per germline. Trimming shortened V by 7 bases and J by 2 bases, and 18 bases separated the two germline ends. CDR3 length equals 15 residues. DNA of the CDR3: TGCAGCGGGATATCTAGAAAGAACCCCTACAATGAGCAGTTCTTC. This codes for CSGISRKNPYNEQFF.

This clonotype was detected ten times or more. The chain joins TRBV5-6 to TRBJ2-1; 7 positions agree with TRBD2. CDR1 and CDR2 (germline): SGHDT, YYEEEE. The CDR3 runs to 15 residues. The V gene end was trimmed by 0 bases and the J gene end by 9 bases; junction bases not matched to a gene: 9. The CDR3 here is CASSLGYWGGSEQFF. The CDR3 DNA reads as TGTGCCAGCAGCTTGGGGTATTGGGGGGGTAGTGAGCAGTTCTTC.

In this sample, this clonotype turned up many times. CDR3 region: CASTPGRLQTNTGELFF. CDR3 nucleotides: TGTGCCAGCACTCCGGGCCGACTACAAACGAACACCGGGGAGCTGTTTTTT. This chain links TRBV25-1 with TRBJ2-2; possibly TRBD2 for D (5 bases). Germline loops: CDR1 MGHDK, CDR2 SYGVNS. Trimming stripped 7 bases from V and 0 bases from J, with 18 bases between. The CDR3 has 17 residues.

The CDR3 DNA reads as TGCGCCAGCAGCTTACTTGGACAGGTGAACACCGGGGAGCTGTTTTTT. This gives the protein CASSLLGQVNTGELFF. The chain uses TRBV5-1 and TRBJ2-2; 7 bases fit TRBD1. Germline assignment: CDR1 SGHRS and CDR2 YFSETQ. The CDR3 is made up of 16 amino acids. The V segment lost 2 bases and the J segment 1 base; nucleotides outside the gene matches: 5.

This clonotype was observed a handful of times. This rearrangement joins TRBV5-8 to TRBJ2-1; TRBD2 might be the D (6 bases). Trimming took 2 bases from V and 12 from J, leaving 18 bases between them. The CDR3 length is 14 residues. CDR1 and CDR2 from the germline V gene are SGHTS and YDEGEE. The CDR3 nucleotides read TGTGCCAGCAGCTTAGAGCGCGACTCCGGGGGGCAGTTCTTC. It translates to CASSLERDSGGQFF.

The chain carries TRBV6-5 and TRBJ1-1, with TRBD1 identical over 8 bases. This CDR3 has 17 residues. Germline V gene data show CDR1 as MNHEY and CDR2 as SVGAGI. V shed 2 bases and J 0 bases; nucleotides not matched to a gene: 8. CDR3 coding DNA: TGTGCCAGCAGTTACGGGCAGGGGGCCGCAATGAACACTGAAGCTTTCTTT. Translating gives CASSYGQGAAMNTEAFF.

The chain recombines TRBV30 with TRBJ2-7; TRBD1 matches at 10 bases. Trimming took 2 bases from V and 9 from J; bases not matched to a gene: 4. The CDR3 runs to 12 residues. Germline V CDR1 and CDR2: GTSNPN, SVGIG (reference sequence). The CDR3 reads CAWSLGQGWQYF. CDR3 coding DNA: TGTGCCTGGAGTCTGGGACAGGGGTGGCAGTACTTC.

This clonotype has ten or more counts. The chain employs TRBV5-1 and TRBJ2-1, with TRBD1 identical over 10 bases. The CDR3 consists of 16 residues. The V gene's germline CDR1 is SGHRS and CDR2 YFSETQ. J lost 6 bases, V lost 4 bases, and 10 bases had no gene match. The CDR3 is CASSPGTGVSLNEQFF. In DNA, the CDR3 is TGCGCCAGCAGCCCGGGGACAGGGGTCTCCCTCAATGAGCAGTTCTTC.

This clonotype was observed at least ten times. The CDR3 nucleotides are TGTGCCACCCTTGGCGGCCGGTACAATGAGCAGTTCTTC. It is translated as CATLGGRYNEQFF. The chain uses TRBV12-3 or TRBV12-4 and TRBJ2-1; no clear D gene. The CDR3 runs to 13 residues. V was cut by 10 bases and J by 4 bases, with 14 bases left in between.

This clonotype appeared many times. The chain couples TRBV9 to TRBJ1-2; D is ambiguous. Between the trimmed V and J ends, which lost 3 bases and 1 base, there was a span of 16 bases. Per the germline V gene, CDR1 is SGDLS and CDR2 is YYNGEE. The CDR3 is 16 residues long. In DNA form, the CDR3 reads TGTGCCAGCAGCGGACCGCGGGCGTTGAGTAACTATGGCTACACCTTC. Translated: CASSGPRALSNYGYTF.

This clonotype has ten or more counts. The V call is TRBV7-8, the J call TRBJ1-1; TRBD1 is a possible D gene (5 bases). Looked up from germline, CDR1 is SGHVS and CDR2 is FQNEAQ. The CDR3 is made up of 14 amino acids. V was cut by 4 bases and J by 7 bases, with 16 bases left in between. CDR3 in amino acids: CASSSLQVTGEAFF. The CDR3 DNA sequence: TGTGCCAGCAGCTCTCTACAGGTTACCGGTGAAGCTTTCTTT.

The chain joins TRBV11-2 to TRBJ2-7, with 10 nucleotides matching TRBD2. CDR1 is SGHAT and CDR2 is FQNNGV in the germline V gene. Trimming removed 4 bases from V and 6 bases from J; junction bases left unmatched: 9. This CDR3 comprises 15 residues. This CDR3 reads CASSSSGLASGEQYF. CDR3 coding DNA: TGTGCCAGCAGCTCCTCGGGACTAGCGTCTGGCGAGCAGTACTTC.

This clonotype was counted at least ten times. The J gene is TRBJ2-5, the V gene TRBV5-1; D possibly corresponds to TRBD2 (6 bases). V lost 3 bases and J lost 1, with 7 bases in between. The germline gives CDR1 SGHRS, CDR2 YFSETQ. CDR3 length: 13 residues. In DNA, the CDR3 is TGCGCCAGCAGCTCCGGGGGCCAAGAGACCCAGTACTTC. This encodes CASSSGGQETQYF.

Ten or more counts support this clonotype. Relative to the germline gene, one junction end is altered; a read error may explain this. This chain joins TRBV6-5 and TRBJ1-5, with TRBD1 identical over 10 bases. The CDR3 contains 17 residues. Germline CDR1 is MNHEY and CDR2 is SVGAGI. The CDR3 DNA sequence: TGTGCCAGCAGTAACTCCCGGGACAGGGGTATGAGCCAGCCCCAGCATTTT. This translates into CASSNSRDRGMSQPQHF.

This clonotype has just a few counts. V is TRBV7-2 and J is TRBJ2-7, with 7 nucleotides matching TRBD1. V shed 2 bases and J 0 bases; nucleotides not matched to a gene: 7. The CDR3 has 16 residues. The germline V gene has CDR1 SGHTA and CDR2 FQGNSA. Here the CDR3 reads CASSLTGTVDSYEQYF. As DNA, the CDR3 is TGTGCCAGCAGCTTAACCGGGACAGTGGACTCCTACGAGCAGTACTTC.

This chain connects TRBV7-9 to TRBJ2-1, with D unresolved. V was trimmed by 2 bases and J by 0 bases, leaving 14 bases between them. The CDR3 runs to 17 residues. Germline-derived CDR1 and CDR2 are SEHNR and FQNEAQ (reference sequence). The CDR3 region has the DNA TGTGCCAGCAGCTTATGGGATACCGGCAGCTCCTACAATGAGCAGTTCTTC. Translation gives CASSLWDTGSSYNEQFF.

This clonotype appeared many times. The chain is built from TRBV5-1 and TRBJ2-1; perhaps TRBD1 as D (6 bases). With 0 bases removed from V and 3 bases from J, the gap between germline ends came to 10 bases. The CDR3 runs 15 residues. The germline CDR1 and CDR2 sequences are SGHRS and YFSETQ. CDR3: CASSLEGRGYNEQFF. The CDR3 nucleotides read TGCGCCAGCAGCTTGGAGGGCAGGGGCTACAATGAGCAGTTCTTC. Based on the CDR3 plus reference TRBV5-1 and TRBJ2-1, the full variable domain is KAGVTQTPRYLIKTRGQQVTLSCSPISGHRSVSWYQQTPGQGLQFLFEYFSETQRNKGNFPGRFSGRQFSNSRSEMNVSTLELGDSALYLCASSLEGRGYNEQFFGPGTRLTVL.